Listed here are 10 T cell receptor beta chains from one sample, sequenced in a study of kidney transplant recipient with SARS-CoV-2 infection listed by TCRdb under 2021. TCRdb shows the sequencer as Illumina MiSeq. TCRdb applied fastp at Q25 and MiXCR to the public reads, then kept only in-frame beta chains. Duplicate CDR3 protein sequences are folded into a single record with the most common DNA and genes. This sample lists 200,000 to 300,000 distinct CDR3 sequences; about 30% were detected once. The ten largest clones take up less than 8.5% of the sample. Per the publication, the time point label means: pre-pandemic baseline sample and day 111 after first positive SARS-CoV-2 test. The sequencing used a blood sample, collected at baseline and on roughly day 110 from a kidney transplant recipient. The receptor set was obtained from a male patient aged 30 to 39 who had COVID-19 and was a kidney transplant recipient. Following transplantation, part of the T cell population may be supplied by the graft donor rather than the patient.

This clonotype was picked up many times. The rearrangement joins TRBV18 to TRBJ1-2, with TRBD1 matching over 8 bases. The CDR3 has 16 amino acids. Per the germline V gene, CDR1 is KGHSH and CDR2 is LQKENI. The V segment lost 6 bases and the J segment 0 bases; nucleotides outside the gene matches: 9. CDR3 region: CASSLNGQGSNYGYTF. In nucleotides, the CDR3 is TGTGCCAGCTCTCTTAATGGACAGGGATCTAACTATGGCTACACCTTC. Full variable domain (rest looked up from reference TRBV18 and TRBJ1-2): NAGVMQNPRHLVRRRGQEARLRCSPMKGHSHVYWYRQLPEEGLKFMVYLQKENIIDESGMPKERFSAEFPKEGPSILRIQQVVRGDSAAYFCASSLNGQGSNYGYTFGSGTRLTVV.

With regard to this clonotype: This may arise from a read error, as a much more abundant clone is one base away. V and J are TRBV19 and TRBJ2-5, with D possibly TRBD1 on 5 matching bases. Trimming left V 4 bases short and J 5 bases short, with 14 bases between. Germline lookup yields CDR1 LNHDA and CDR2 SQIVND (reference sequence). The CDR3 extends over 14 amino acids. The CDR3 loop is CASSTARGVETQYF. The CDR3 DNA sequence: TGTGCCAGTAGTACCGCAAGGGGCGTCGAGACCCAGTACTTC.

Remarks on this clonotype: Possible read error: a much larger clone is one base away. V is TRBV6-2 or TRBV6-3 and J is TRBJ2-1, with 7 bases matching TRBD1. CDR1 MNHEY and CDR2 SVGEGT come from the germline V gene. The length of the CDR3 is 13 residues. The CDR3 DNA reads TGTGCCAGCAGTTTGGACAGGAACAATGAGCAGTCCTTC. This translates into CASSLDRNNEQSF.

With respect to this clonotype: A much larger clonotype is one base distant, so this may be a read error. This chain connects TRBV25-1 to TRBJ2-3; tentative D call: TRBD1 (6 bases). CDR3 size: 15 residues. The germline V and J ends were trimmed by 2 bases and 0 bases, with 9 bases remaining between them. CDR1 is MGHDK and CDR2 is SYGVNS in the germline V gene. The CDR3 coding sequence is TGTGCCAGCAGTGAACCTAGGGGGAGCACAGATACGCAGTATTTT. Protein product: CASSEPRGSTDTQYF.

This clonotype was detected ten times or more. The genes are TRBV20-1 and TRBJ2-7; a possible D gene is TRBD1 (5 bases). The length of the CDR3 is 12 residues. CDR1 and CDR2 from the germline V gene are DFQATT and SNEGSKA (reference sequence). Trimming shortened V by 5 bases and J by 4 bases, and 12 bases separated the two germline ends. CDR3 region: CSARGHVYEQYF. The DNA of the CDR3 is TGCAGTGCTCGAGGACACGTTTACGAGCAGTACTTC.

To note about this clonotype: The junction shows a germline mismatch at one end, possibly a read error. The rearrangement joins TRBV18 to TRBJ2-1; 8 bases align to TRBD1. The CDR3 is made up of 17 amino acids. Germline CDR1 reads KGHSH; CDR2 reads LQKENI. CDR3 in amino acids: CASSPTPGQGSYSEQFF. The CDR3 nucleotides read TGTGCCAGCTCACCCACACCAGGACAGGGTTCCTACAGTGAGCAGTTCTTC.

This clonotype was observed many times. The J gene is TRBJ1-2, the V gene TRBV12-5; a possible D gene is TRBD1 (5 bases). Trimming shortened V by 2 bases and J by 4 bases, and 20 bases separated the two germline ends. CDR1 and CDR2 (germline): LGHNT, FRNRAP. This CDR3 contains 17 residues. DNA for the CDR3: TGTGCTAGTGGTTTGCAATGTTTGCAGGGAAAGACCTATGGCTACACCTTC. Translation: CASGLQCLQGKTYGYTF.

This clonotype was seen many times. The V and J genes are TRBV4-3 and TRBJ2-1, with unresolved D. This CDR3 contains 14 residues. The V gene lost 0 bases and the J gene lost 9 bases, with 12 bases spanning the gap. In germline, CDR1 is LGHNA, CDR2 YSLEER. As DNA, the CDR3 is TGCGCCAGCAGCCAAGATTATGCCCGGTTTGAGCAGTTCTTC. Translated, it gives CASSQDYARFEQFF.

This clonotype was picked up many times. V gene TRBV10-1 combines with J gene TRBJ1-1, with 7 bases that match TRBD1. The germline V gene encodes CDR1 WNHNN and CDR2 SYGVQD (reference sequence). The V gene end was trimmed by 8 bases and the J gene end by 8 bases; junction bases not matched to a gene: 5. There are 11 residues in the CDR3. The CDR3 region has the DNA TGCGCCAGCCAGGGGGAGTTCGAAGCTTTCTTT. This translates into CASQGEFEAFF.

This clonotype was observed many times. The V gene is TRBV5-4, the J gene TRBJ2-3, with TRBD2 identical over 13 bases. CDR1 is SGHNT and CDR2 is YYREEE in the germline V gene (reference sequence). CDR3 length: 16 residues. Unmatched junction bases numbered 6, after V lost 3 bases and J lost 5 bases. Here the CDR3 DNA reads TGTGCCAGCAGCTCTGGACTAGCGGGAGTTGTAGATACGCAGTATTTT. Translation: CASSSGLAGVVDTQYF. Looking up the rest from reference TRBV5-4 and TRBJ2-3 gives the full variable domain: ETGVTQSPTHLIKTRGQQVTLRCSSQSGHNTVSWYQQALGQGPQFIFQYYREEENGRGNFPPRFSGLQFPNYSSELNVNALELDDSALYLCASSSGLAGVVDTQYFGPGTRLTVL.